The entry below gives a single TCR beta chain sequence along with its context. Its antigen is undetermined. This sample is part of a study of shared clonotypes between healthy human individuals. Assay: immunoSEQ multiplex PCR; the TCRdb copy retains only in-frame clones and omits some. In the table there are 550,000 to 750,000 clones, 95% to 96% of which are singletons. Only CD45RO-negative cells positively selected for CCR7 counted as naive CD8 cells, so terminally differentiated effector memory CD45RA+ cells were excluded. This CDR3 region has 13 residues. The germline V gene has CDR1 PRHDT and CDR2 FYEKMQ (reference sequence). V lost 6 bases, J lost 1 base, and 9 bases lay in between. General observations from the study: The sharing of 4.5% to 5.5% of naive CD4 clonotypes was seen across a handful of donors. Genetic and exposure-history diversity was limited by the few donors.

The sample consisted of naive CD8+ T cells sorted from blood. The clonotype comes from a woman in her twenties or thirties in good health. The chain joins TRBV13 to TRBJ1-1; D is unresolved. CDR3 in DNA: TGTGCCAGCAGTCTTCGGGGGAACACTGAAGCTTTCTTT. Its translation is CASSLRGNTEAFF.